This T cell receptor beta chain is drawn from a study of glioma-infiltrating T cells after dendritic cell vaccination. Study context: Treatment, given 2003 to 2012, was autologous tumor lysate-pulsed dendritic cell vaccination.

The primer mix had 60 V beta and 13 J beta primers. The data were produced by immunoSEQ multiplex PCR, yet TCRdb's version contains in-frame clones alone and is incomplete. This sample has around 100,000 clones, with 75% to 90% found just once. Trimming removed 2 bases from V and 0 bases from J, with 11 bases in between. The CDR3 spans 15 residues. Time point: after dendritic cell vaccination, including at tumor progression/relapse. In this sample, this clone turned up a few times. The material was blood, obtained after dendritic cell vaccination. The genes are TRBV6-7 and TRBJ2-7; D not certain. TRBV6-7 is labeled an ORF, and its function is uncertain. The TCR was taken from a human donor with glioblastoma. DNA of the CDR3: TGTGCCAGCAGTTACAAGGCCAGGCTCTCCTACGAGCAGTACTTC. Protein sequence: CASSYKARLSYEQYF.